The source of this T cell receptor (beta chain) is a study of blood T cell repertoires in COVID-19. The assay was immunoSEQ multiplex PCR, and TCRdb's table has in-frame clones only and misses some. The data show roughly 80,000 clones, more than 75% seen once. CDR3 size: 16 residues. Trimming removed 8 bases from V and 1 base from J, with 17 bases in between. The sample comprised peripheral blood. V is TRBV23-1 and J is TRBJ2-2; D is possibly TRBD2 (6 bases). TRBV23-1 is an open reading frame whose function is uncertain. The TCR was taken from an elderly woman with active or convalescent COVID-19. CDR3 in DNA: TGCGCCAGCCCCCCATCTGAGGGAGGGAACACCGGGGAGCTGTTTTTT. Its protein product is CASPPSEGGNTGELFF.